The sample holds many counts of the clone carrying this T cell receptor (beta chain). Its antigen is undetermined. Germline values: CDR1 SGHVS, CDR2 FNYEAQ. The CDR3 is made up of 13 amino acids. V was clipped by 5 bases and J by 5 bases, with 12 bases between them. This entry is derived from a study of T cells in Graves' hyperthyroidism and ophthalmopathy. The study's findings and limits: Blood shared most expanded thyroid clonotypes above 0.001.

Absence of ophthalmopathy progression within 18 months defined stable Graves' hyperthyroidism. The CDR3 regions of TCR beta were amplified from RNA transcripts. First-round RT-PCR of the TCR CDR3 relied on the HTBI primer set. TCRdb itself ran the multiplex PCR reads through MiXCR, one entry per CDR3 protein. The sample carries a few hundred thousand distinct CDR3 sequences, under 25% recorded once. The rearrangement uses TRBV7-6 and TRBJ1-1; no definite D call. Sequencing was carried out using blood. This sequence originates from a man aged 18 to 29 with Graves' hyperthyroidism. This CDR3 is CASSTRPGTEAFF. DNA for the CDR3: TGTGCCAGCAGCACCCGACCTGGGACTGAAGCTTTCTTT.